This TCR beta chain comes out of a study of identical twins. Study outcomes and limitations: Models underestimated how often monozygotic twins shared out-of-frame TCR alpha. Sharing of beta out-of-frame sequences by twins showed a weaker excess. Invariant cells of the MAIT and iNKT types might have partly distorted the zero-insertion analyses.

Template switching, a step in the protocol, added a universal primer site, and cDNA carried unique molecular identifiers. Via MiXCR, TCRdb re-called the 5' RACE reads, giving one row per CDR3 protein. The table lists fewer than 250,000 distinct CDR3 sequences, roughly a tenth of them singletons. This clonotype has just a few counts. The antigen remains undetermined. The V segment lost 1 base and the J segment 1 base; nucleotides outside the gene matches: 13. There are 18 residues in the CDR3. CDR1 and CDR2 from the germline V gene are LGHDT and YNNKEL (reference sequence). Material: memory (CD45RO+) T cells sorted from blood. The genes are TRBV3-1 and TRBJ2-7; TRBD2 agrees at 7 bases. The clonotype was recovered from a woman under 30 in good health. For the CDR3, the DNA is TGTGCCAGCAGCCAAGTGGGGGAGACACCCGGGAGGTCCTACGAGCAGTACTTC. Its translation is CASSQVGETPGRSYEQYF.